This paragraph covers one TCR beta chain sequence. In the original processing: The assay estimated nucleated cells by amplifying reference gene primers. Assay: immunoSEQ multiplex PCR; the TCRdb copy retains only in-frame clones and omits some. That table supplies the V and J calls and clone size; D and trimming were determined from the DNA. The sample yields about 100,000 clones, about 90% seen once. Germline CDR1 and CDR2: MNHEY and SVGAGI. The CDR3 runs to 16 residues. Trimming shortened V by 2 bases and J by 1 base, and 13 bases separated the two germline ends. These data belong to a study of blood T cell repertoires in COVID-19. About the study: Researchers got acute and convalescent COVID-19 samples from the United States, Italy and Spain. From T cells, B-cell-depleted T cells, or PBMCs came the material, which was cDNA or gDNA.

Sample: peripheral blood. This TCR derives from a human donor in a cohort sampled during active COVID-19. The rearrangement uses TRBV6-5 and TRBJ2-3; tentative D call: TRBD1 (6 bases). The CDR3 protein is CASSYLSGHRTDTQYF. In DNA, the CDR3 is TGTGCCAGCAGTTACCTCTCGGGACACCGCACAGATACGCAGTATTTT.